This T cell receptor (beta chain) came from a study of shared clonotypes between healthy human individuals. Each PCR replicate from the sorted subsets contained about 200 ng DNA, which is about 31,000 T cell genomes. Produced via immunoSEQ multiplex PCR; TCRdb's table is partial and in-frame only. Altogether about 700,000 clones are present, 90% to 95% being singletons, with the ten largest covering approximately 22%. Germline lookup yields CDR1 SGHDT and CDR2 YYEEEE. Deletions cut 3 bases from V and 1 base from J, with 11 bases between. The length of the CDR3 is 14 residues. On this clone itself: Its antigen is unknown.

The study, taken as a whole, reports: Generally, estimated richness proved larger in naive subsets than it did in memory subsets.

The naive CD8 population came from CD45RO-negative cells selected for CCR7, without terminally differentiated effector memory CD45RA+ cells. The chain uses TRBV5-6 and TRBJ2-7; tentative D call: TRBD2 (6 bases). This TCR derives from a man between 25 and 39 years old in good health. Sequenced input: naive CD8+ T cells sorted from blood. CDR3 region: CASSWGRGSYEQYF. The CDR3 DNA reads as TGTGCCAGCAGCTGGGGCCGGGGGTCCTACGAGCAGTACTTC.